This TCR beta chain was retrieved from a study of blood T cells in healthy people across ages. The germline V gene has CDR1 ENHRY and CDR2 SYGVKD. V was pared by 8 bases and J by 6 bases, with 6 bases of the junction left unmatched. This CDR3 is built from 12 residues. Turning to this clonotype: Its target is not known.

A J-beta primer mix and a sample-barcoded 5' primer were used in a second PCR of roughly 6 to 11 cycles. TCRdb reprocessed the 5' RACE reads via MiXCR and lists one record per CDR3 protein. The top ten hold about 21% of the sample, which has around 1,800,000 distinct CDR3 sequences, around 40% seen once. Findings and caveats of the study: Donors of long life had a larger count of naive CD4+ cells and greater diversity than aged donors. Investigators viewed diversity estimates from one million T cells as underestimates, the study reported.

This receptor was obtained from a human donor in good health. The sequencing input was blood. The genes are TRBV10-3 and TRBJ2-7, with 8 bases identical to TRBD1. CDR3 sequence reads: CAILTTGVEQYF. The CDR3 nucleotides are TGTGCCATCTTAACGACAGGGGTCGAGCAGTACTTC.